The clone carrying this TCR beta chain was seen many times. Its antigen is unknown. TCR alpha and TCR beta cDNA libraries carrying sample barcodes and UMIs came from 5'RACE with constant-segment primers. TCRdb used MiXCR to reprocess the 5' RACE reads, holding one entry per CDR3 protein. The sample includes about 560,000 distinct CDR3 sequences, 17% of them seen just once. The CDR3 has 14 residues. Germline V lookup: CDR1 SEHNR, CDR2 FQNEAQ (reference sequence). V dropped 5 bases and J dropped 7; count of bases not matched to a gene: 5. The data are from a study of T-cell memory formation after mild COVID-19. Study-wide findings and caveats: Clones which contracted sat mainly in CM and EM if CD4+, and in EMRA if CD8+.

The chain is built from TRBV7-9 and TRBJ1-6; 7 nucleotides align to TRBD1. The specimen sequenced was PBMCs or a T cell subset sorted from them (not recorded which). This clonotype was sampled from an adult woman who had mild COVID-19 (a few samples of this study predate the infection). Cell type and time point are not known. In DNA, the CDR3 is TGTGCCAGCAGCCAAGACAGGGTAAATTCACCCCTCCACTTT. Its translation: CASSQDRVNSPLHF.